These T cell receptor beta chains were read from a single sample in a study of cytomegalovirus exposure and HLA in healthy donors. Assay used: immunoSEQ multiplex PCR; TCRdb lists only in-frame clones, some missing. Of about 82,000 clones listed, about 90% were seen once; the top ten hold around 2.3%. The sequenced sample was PBMCs. The origin of the receptors is a young man in good health and CMV-seronegative. The CDR3 runs from the conserved cysteine through the conserved F or W. D genes are given only for firm matches. Part of the rows lack a size; the others show once, few, many or a class for expanded clones.

>TRBV5-5|TRBJ2-1|-|TRBD2
TGTGCCAGCCAAACTATTGCAAGACCGACTAGCGGGAGGGAAGAGCAGTTCTTC
CASQTIARPTSGREEQFF
>TRBV4-3|TRBJ2-1|-|TRBD1
TGCGCCAGCAGCCAAGGACAGGGGGCCAGCAATGAGCAGTTCTTC
CASSQGQGASNEQFF
>TRBV5-4|TRBJ2-3|-|TRBD2
TGTGCCAGCAGCTTGGGGGGACTAGCCCCGTGGGGCACAGATACGCAGTATTTT
CASSLGGLAPWGTDTQYF
>TRBV5-1|TRBJ2-1|-|TRBD2
TGCGCCAGCAGCCGGCAGGAGCCGGGACTAGCGGGGCATGAGCAGTTCTTC
CASSRQEPGLAGHEQFF
>TRBV4-1|TRBJ2-7|-|TRBD2
TGCGCCAGCAGCCAAGAACGACTAGCGGACTACGAGCAGTACTTC
CASSQERLADYEQYF
>TRBV18|TRBJ2-7|-|TRBD1
TGTGCCAGCTCACCAACAGGGGGCCGGGAGCAGTACTTC
CASSPTGGREQYF
>TRBV27|TRBJ2-1|-|-
TGTGCCAGCAGTCTCGGGGTGAATGAGCAGTTCTTC
CASSLGVNEQFF
>TRBV6-5|TRBJ1-2|-|-
TGTGCCAGCAGACCCGGACAGAATTCGGGCTACACCTTC
CASRPGQNSGYTF
>TRBV6-1|TRBJ2-3|-|TRBD2
TGTGCCAGCAGGGGTTGGCGGGGGGCCACAGATACGCAGTATTTT
CASRGWRGATDTQYF
>TRBV5-1|TRBJ1-1|-|-
TGCGCCAGCAGCTTGGGGGTCGGGGTCAAGGGCACTGAAGCTTTCTTT
CASSLGVGVKGTEAFF
>TRBV7-2|TRBJ2-7|-|TRBD2
TGTGCCAGCAGCCGGGGTAGCGGGAGGGCATCCTCCTACGAGCAGTACTTC
CASSRGSGRASSYEQYF
>TRBV30|TRBJ2-7|-|-
TGTGCCTGGAGCCATACAGGGGAGGAACGACCGAGGTCTTCCTACGAGCAGTACTTC
CAWSHTGEERPRSSYEQYF
>TRBV30|TRBJ2-3|-|-
TGTGCCTGGAACAGGTTCGCCCGTGATACGCAGTATTTT
CAWNRFARDTQYF
>TRBV30|TRBJ1-1|few|-
TGTGCCTGGAGTGGCAAAACGGACTGGAACACTGAAGCTTTCTTT
CAWSGKTDWNTEAFF
>TRBV7-9|TRBJ2-7|-|TRBD2
TGTTCCAGCAGCTCCCCGGGACTAGCTTCCCACGAGCAGTACTTC
CSSSSPGLASHEQYF
>TRBV2|TRBJ1-5|-|-
TGTGCCAGCAGGAGACAGGTTGAAAATCAGCCCCAGCATTTT
CASRRQVENQPQHF
>TRBV4-3|TRBJ2-1|-|-
TGCGCCAGCAGCCAAGAAAGGGGCGCGAAATACAATGAGCAGTTCTTC
CASSQERGAKYNEQFF
>TRBV6-6|TRBJ1-1|once|-
TGTGCCAGCAGTTACGGTCCGGGTTCGGCTTTCTTT
CASSYGPGSAFF
>TRBV29-1|TRBJ2-1|-|-
TGCAGCGTTGAAGATACATCGACCTACAATGAGCAGTTCTTC
CSVEDTSTYNEQFF
>TRBV7-7|TRBJ2-1|-|TRBD1
TGTGCTAGCAGCTCAAACAGGGGCCTTAATGAGCAGTTCTTC
CASSSNRGLNEQFF
>TRBV18|TRBJ2-7|-|-
TGTGCCAGCTCCCTCTATCTTTCCTACGAGCAGTACTTC
CASSLYLSYEQYF